Listed below are T cell receptor beta chains from one sample, sequenced in a study of glioma-infiltrating T cells after dendritic cell vaccination. Produced via immunoSEQ multiplex PCR; TCRdb's table is partial and in-frame only. The sample includes roughly 60,000 clones, more than 75% of them seen just once. Sequenced here: blood, sampled after dendritic cell vaccination. All receptors come from a human donor with glioblastoma. The CDR3 runs from the conserved cysteine through the conserved F or W. A D gene is named only where the DNA matches it firmly. Rows may omit the clone size; those that give it use once, few, many or a size class.

length: 14; size: .; J: TRBJ2-5; V: TRBV15; D: .; CDR3: CATSSRGTSSTQYF; DNA: TGTGCCACCAGCTCCCGAGGCACCTCCTCGACCCAGTACTTC
length: 18; size: .; J: TRBJ2-3; V: TRBV19; D: TRBD2; CDR3: CASTTGVLGPTSADTQYF; DNA: TGTGCCAGTACCACGGGCGTGCTCGGCCCCACTAGCGCAGATACGCAGTATTTT
length: 18; size: .; J: TRBJ2-6; V: TRBV19; D: .; CDR3: CASSIRSTTGSGANVLTF; DNA: TGTGCCAGTAGTATTAGGAGTACGACTGGCTCTGGGGCCAACGTCCTGACTTTC
length: 16; size: .; J: TRBJ2-7; V: TRBV4-1; D: TRBD1; CDR3: CASSQDAGQGLYEQYF; DNA: TGCGCCAGCAGCCAAGATGCCGGACAGGGGCTATACGAGCAGTACTTC
length: 15; size: few; J: TRBJ1-1; V: TRBV9; D: TRBD1; CDR3: CASSIQTGVNTEAFF; DNA: TGTGCCAGCAGCATACAGACAGGGGTGAACACTGAAGCTTTCTTT
length: 15; size: .; J: TRBJ2-3; V: TRBV7-2; D: .; CDR3: CASSLYATGTDTQYF; DNA: TGTGCCAGCAGCTTATATGCGACAGGCACAGATACGCAGTATTTT
length: 17; size: .; J: TRBJ2-4; V: TRBV13; D: TRBD2; CDR3: CASSLGVLGTSGNIQYF; DNA: TGTGCCAGCAGCTTAGGAGTTTTGGGGACTAGCGGAAACATTCAGTACTTC
length: 18; size: once; J: TRBJ2-7; V: TRBV4-1; D: .; CDR3: CASSQDVSVGQFNYEQYF; DNA: TGCGCCAGCAGCCAAGATGTTTCGGTTGGGCAATTCAACTACGAGCAGTACTTC
length: 15; size: .; J: TRBJ2-7; V: TRBV5-1; D: TRBD1; CDR3: CASSEGQGASYEQYF; DNA: TGCGCCAGCAGCGAGGGACAGGGAGCGTCCTACGAGCAGTACTTC
length: 10; size: .; J: TRBJ1-2; V: TRBV6-5; D: .; CDR3: CATRGGGYTF; DNA: TGTGCCACCCGCGGGGGTGGCTACACCTTC
length: 15; size: .; J: TRBJ1-4; V: TRBV5-8; D: .; CDR3: CASSGSGDPNEKLFF; DNA: TGTGCCAGCAGCGGATCAGGCGATCCTAATGAAAAACTGTTTTTT
length: 19; size: .; J: TRBJ2-1; V: TRBV5-1; D: TRBD2; CDR3: CASSLETSGRAISYNEQFF; DNA: TGCGCCAGCAGCTTGGAGACTAGCGGGAGGGCTATTTCCTACAATGAGCAGTTCTTC
length: 15; size: .; J: TRBJ2-1; V: TRBV19; D: .; CDR3: CASSIQAVSYNEQFF; DNA: TGTGCCAGTAGTATCCAAGCGGTCTCCTACAATGAGCAGTTCTTC
length: 13; size: few; J: TRBJ2-7; V: TRBV11-3; D: TRBD1; CDR3: CASTPGQGYEQYF; DNA: TGTGCCAGCACCCCCGGACAGGGCTACGAGCAGTACTTC
length: 15; size: .; J: TRBJ1-2; V: TRBV7-2; D: TRBD1; CDR3: CASSLGGTGVYGYTF; DNA: TGTGCCAGCAGCTTAGGGGGGACAGGGGTCTATGGCTACACCTTC
length: 15; size: .; J: TRBJ2-3; V: TRBV11-3; D: TRBD2; CDR3: CASSTLAGGADTQYF; DNA: TGTGCCAGCAGCACACTAGCGGGGGGGGCAGATACGCAGTATTTT
length: 16; size: .; J: TRBJ2-5; V: TRBV12-1; D: .; CDR3: CANSPSGTEAGETQYF; DNA: TGTGCCAACTCGCCCTCTGGGACAGAGGCGGGAGAGACCCAGTACTTC
length: 16; size: .; J: TRBJ2-1; V: TRBV4-3; D: TRBD2; CDR3: CASSQETGLAGNEQFF; DNA: TGCGCCAGCAGCCAAGAAACGGGACTAGCGGGGAATGAGCAGTTCTTC
length: 16; size: .; J: TRBJ2-7; V: TRBV19; D: .; CDR3: CASSIVRGALSYEQYF; DNA: TGTGCCAGTAGTATAGTTCGGGGTGCACTCTCCTACGAGCAGTACTTC
length: 14; size: .; J: TRBJ1-2; V: TRBV6-5; D: TRBD1; CDR3: CASSRDSPNYGYTF; DNA: TGTGCCAGCAGTCGGGACAGCCCTAACTATGGCTACACCTTC
length: 16; size: .; J: TRBJ2-3; V: TRBV5-1; D: .; CDR3: CASSLVVRANTDTQYF; DNA: TGCGCCAGCAGCTTGGTCGTCAGGGCAAACACAGATACGCAGTATTTT
length: 16; size: .; J: TRBJ1-2; V: TRBV2; D: .; CDR3: CASSASRQGKGNGYTF; DNA: TGTGCCAGCAGTGCCTCCAGGCAGGGCAAAGGAAATGGCTACACCTTC
length: 14; size: once; J: TRBJ1-1; V: TRBV29-1; D: .; CDR3: CSVFYWQVNTEAFF; DNA: TGCAGCGTTTTCTATTGGCAGGTGAACACTGAAGCTTTCTTT
length: 18; size: once; J: TRBJ2-1; V: TRBV14; D: TRBD2; CDR3: CASSHFLTASGSYNEQFF; DNA: TGTGCCAGCAGCCATTTTCTTACGGCTAGCGGATCCTACAATGAGCAGTTCTTC
length: 17; size: .; J: TRBJ1-5; V: TRBV7-2; D: .; CDR3: CASSLGRTDHSNQPQHF; DNA: TGTGCCAGCAGCTTAGGGCGGACAGATCATAGCAATCAGCCCCAGCATTTT
length: 15; size: .; J: TRBJ2-7; V: TRBV27; D: TRBD2; CDR3: CASSPRAGGPYEQYF; DNA: TGTGCCAGCAGTCCCCGAGCGGGAGGCCCGTACGAGCAGTACTTC
length: 17; size: .; J: TRBJ2-1; V: TRBV6-4; D: TRBD2; CDR3: CASTSPWGGGKYNEQFF; DNA: TGTGCCAGCACCTCTCCTTGGGGGGGAGGGAAATACAATGAGCAGTTCTTC
length: 15; size: .; J: TRBJ2-7; V: TRBV5-4; D: TRBD2; CDR3: CASSLRREAFYEQYF; DNA: TGTGCCAGCAGCCTGAGGCGGGAGGCCTTCTACGAGCAGTACTTC
length: 13; size: .; J: TRBJ2-7; V: TRBV5-1; D: .; CDR3: CASSEGSSYEQYF; DNA: TGCGCCAGCAGCGAAGGTAGCAGCTACGAGCAGTACTTC
length: 13; size: .; J: TRBJ2-7; V: TRBV4-2; D: TRBD1; CDR3: CASSQEDRYEQYF; DNA: TGTGCCAGCAGCCAAGAGGACAGGTACGAGCAGTACTTC
length: 10; size: few; J: TRBJ1-1; V: TRBV10-2; D: .; CDR3: CATRDVEAFF; DNA: TGCGCCACCCGGGATGTAGAAGCTTTCTTT
length: 15; size: .; J: TRBJ2-3; V: TRBV6-4; D: TRBD1; CDR3: CASSGSDRDTDTQYF; DNA: TGTGCCAGCAGTGGGTCAGACAGGGACACAGATACGCAGTATTTT
length: 17; size: .; J: TRBJ2-3; V: TRBV23-1; D: TRBD1; CDR3: CASSHHRGPESTDTQYF; DNA: TGCGCCAGCAGTCATCATAGGGGGCCGGAATCCACAGATACGCAGTATTTT
length: 15; size: .; J: TRBJ2-2; V: TRBV5-6; D: TRBD2; CDR3: CASSFDPGGTGELFF; DNA: TGTGCCAGCAGCTTTGATCCGGGGGGAACCGGGGAGCTGTTTTTT
length: 9; size: .; J: TRBJ1-2; V: TRBV29-1; D: .; CDR3: CSVVAGYTF; DNA: TGCAGCGTTGTGGCTGGCTACACCTTC
length: 17; size: once; J: TRBJ2-1; V: TRBV18; D: TRBD2; CDR3: CASSRTSGSGSYNEQFF; DNA: TGTGCCAGCTCCCGGACTAGCGGGAGTGGATCCTACAATGAGCAGTTCTTC
length: 14; size: .; J: TRBJ2-3; V: TRBV30; D: .; CDR3: CAWSEPILTDTQYF; DNA: TGTGCCTGGAGTGAACCGATACTCACAGATACGCAGTATTTT
length: 14; size: .; J: TRBJ2-7; V: TRBV4-3; D: TRBD2; CDR3: CASSSGLAGSEQYF; DNA: TGCGCCAGCAGCTCGGGACTAGCGGGAAGCGAGCAGTACTTC
length: 17; size: .; J: TRBJ1-1; V: TRBV5-4; D: TRBD1; CDR3: CASSLGGGGGLDTEAFF; DNA: TGTGCCAGCAGCTTGGGTGGAGGGGGCGGTCTGGACACTGAAGCTTTCTTT
length: 12; size: .; J: TRBJ1-6; V: TRBV30; D: .; CDR3: CAWRDIASPLHF; DNA: TGTGCCTGGCGGGACATAGCCTCACCCCTCCACTTT
length: 17; size: .; J: TRBJ1-2; V: TRBV19; D: .; CDR3: CASSVRGSQGTNYGYTF; DNA: TGTGCCAGTAGCGTGCGGGGGAGTCAAGGGACTAACTATGGCTACACCTTC
length: 15; size: .; J: TRBJ2-7; V: TRBV5-4; D: TRBD2; CDR3: CASSWTSGGSYEQYF; DNA: TGTGCCAGCAGCTGGACTAGCGGCGGTTCCTACGAGCAGTACTTC
length: 13; size: .; J: TRBJ2-1; V: TRBV29-1; D: TRBD1; CDR3: CSVGDRAYNEQFF; DNA: TGCAGCGTTGGGGACAGGGCCTACAATGAGCAGTTCTTC
length: 13; size: .; J: TRBJ1-1; V: TRBV11-2; D: .; CDR3: CASSLERGGEAFF; DNA: TGTGCCAGCAGCTTAGAGAGGGGAGGTGAAGCTTTCTTT
length: 15; size: .; J: TRBJ2-7; V: TRBV9; D: .; CDR3: CASSSTGLEGYEQYF; DNA: TGTGCCAGCAGCTCCACGGGATTGGAGGGCTACGAGCAGTACTTC